This paragraph covers one T cell receptor beta chain sequence. Its antigen is not identified. Assay: immunoSEQ multiplex PCR; the TCRdb copy retains only in-frame clones and omits some. The top ten clones hold roughly 1% of a sample with millions of clones, about 95% of them seen once. The source of the sample is a study of shared clonotypes between healthy human individuals. Study outcomes and limitations: Clonotypes shared by all four donors outscored non-shared clonotypes in generation probability.

CD45RO negativity and positive selection for CCR7 defined naive CD8 cells, a population that excluded terminally differentiated effector memory CD45RA+ cells. The clonotype was recovered from a man between 18 and 35 years old in good health. Specimen: naive CD8+ T cells sorted from blood.

The CDR3 DNA sequence: TGTGCCAGCAGTTCGAACCCGGAGCAGTACTTC. This gives the protein CASSSNPEQYF. The V and J genes are TRBV28 and TRBJ2-7, with no clear D. This CDR3 contains 11 residues. From germline, CDR1 is MDHEN and CDR2 SYDVKM. The V end was cut by 4 bases, the J end by 7 bases, with 8 bases between. The complete variable domain, with remaining parts taken from reference TRBV28 and TRBJ2-7, reads DVKVTQSSRYLVKRTGEKVFLECVQDMDHENMFWYRQDPGLGLRLIYFSYDVKMKEKGDIPEGYSVSREKKERFSLILESASTNQTSMYLCASSSNPEQYFGPGTRLTVT.